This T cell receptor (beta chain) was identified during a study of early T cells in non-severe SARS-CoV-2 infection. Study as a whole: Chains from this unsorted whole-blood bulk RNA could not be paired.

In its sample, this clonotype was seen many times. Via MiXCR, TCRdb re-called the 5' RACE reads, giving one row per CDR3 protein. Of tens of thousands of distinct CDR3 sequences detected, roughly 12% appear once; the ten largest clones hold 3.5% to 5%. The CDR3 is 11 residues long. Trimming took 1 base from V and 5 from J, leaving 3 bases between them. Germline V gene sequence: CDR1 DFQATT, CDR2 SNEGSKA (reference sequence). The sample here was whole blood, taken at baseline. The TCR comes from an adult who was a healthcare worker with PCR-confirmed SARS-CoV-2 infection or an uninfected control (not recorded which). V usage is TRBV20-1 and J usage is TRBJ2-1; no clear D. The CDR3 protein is CSARGHNEQFF. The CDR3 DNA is TGCAGTGCTAGAGGACACAATGAGCAGTTCTTC.